The rows below give T cell receptor beta chains drawn from one sample of a study of blood T cell repertoires in COVID-19. Generated by immunoSEQ multiplex PCR, the TCRdb table keeps only in-frame clones and is missing some. This sample yields around 150,000 clones, of which 75% to 85% are seen a single time; about 7% belongs to the top ten. Sequencing was performed on peripheral blood. The source of these receptors is a woman aged 50 to 60 in a cohort sampled during active or convalescent COVID-19. CDR3s include the opening cysteine and the closing phenylalanine or tryptophan. Fields, in order: V gene, clone size, D gene, J gene, CDR3 DNA, CDR3 protein. The D gene is left open where the match is weak. The listing skips clone size in some rows; elsewhere it reads once, few, many or a size class.

TRBV2	.	TRBD2	TRBJ2-3	TGTGCCAGCAGTGAAAGTTTAGCGGGGGGCACAGATACGCAGTATTTT	CASSESLAGGTDTQYF
TRBV5-1	.	.	TRBJ2-2	TGCGCCAGCAGCCTCCGGTCAACGACGAACACCGGGGAGCTGTTTTTT	CASSLRSTTNTGELFF
TRBV12-5	few	TRBD2	TRBJ2-1	TGTGCTAGTGGTTCGCCGACTAGCGGCTCCTACAATGAGCAGTTCTTC	CASGSPTSGSYNEQFF
TRBV5-1	.	.	TRBJ1-4	TGCGCCAGCAGCTTGGATGGCAGGGGAAATGAAAAACTGTTTTTT	CASSLDGRGNEKLFF
TRBV5-1	.	.	TRBJ2-5	TGCGCCAGCAGCTTGGCCGTCAGGGGTAGGTCAGAGACCCAGTACTTC	CASSLAVRGRSETQYF
TRBV5-1	few	.	TRBJ2-2	TGCGCCAGCAGCATCCGGGACAAGAACACCGGGGAGCTGTTTTTT	CASSIRDKNTGELFF
TRBV27	.	TRBD1	TRBJ1-1	TGTGCCAGCAGTTTATATCAGGGGGCCGCCTTTGAAGCTTTCTTT	CASSLYQGAAFEAFF
TRBV12-3/TRBV12-4	.	.	TRBJ2-5	TGTGCCAGCAGCACGGGATTTGAGACCCAGTACTTC	CASSTGFETQYF
TRBV11-2	.	.	TRBJ1-4	TGTGCCAGCAGCCGGGCAACTAATGAAAAACTGTTTTTT	CASSRATNEKLFF
TRBV10-2	.	TRBD1	TRBJ1-1	TGCGCCACCTCGGGGACAGGGGCCGAGGGAGCTTTCTTT	CATSGTGAEGAFF
TRBV10-3	.	.	TRBJ1-5	TGTGCCATCAGTGAGAGGGGAGGAGGCAATCAGCCCCAGCATTTT	CAISERGGGNQPQHF
TRBV5-4	many	.	TRBJ1-1	TGTGCCAGCAGCTTGGGGGCCGGGAACACTGAAGCTTTCTTT	CASSLGAGNTEAFF
TRBV5-5	once	.	TRBJ1-5	TGTGCCAGCAGCTTGGTAGGCCGAGGGCCCCAGCATTTT	CASSLVGRGPQHF
TRBV6-5	.	.	TRBJ1-2	TGTGCCAGCAGTTTGGGAGACTATGGCTACACCTTC	CASSLGDYGYTF
TRBV25-1	medium-sized	.	TRBJ1-1	TGTGCCAGCAGTGAGGCGGGCAGAAACACTGAAGCTTTCTTT	CASSEAGRNTEAFF
TRBV9	.	TRBD2	TRBJ2-3	TGTGCCAGCAGCGTAGCTAGCGGGGGGCCAGATACGCAGTATTTT	CASSVASGGPDTQYF
TRBV18	.	.	TRBJ2-5	TGTGCCAGCTCGGGGACAAGCCAAGAGACCCAGTACTTC	CASSGTSQETQYF
TRBV14	.	.	TRBJ1-3	TGTGCCAGCAGCCGAACCTGGCCTGGAAACACCATATATTTT	CASSRTWPGNTIYF
TRBV6-6	.	.	TRBJ1-1	TGTGCCAGCAGTTACACGGGTGACACTGAAGCTTTCTTT	CASSYTGDTEAFF
TRBV27	once	TRBD1	TRBJ1-2	TGTGCCAGCAGGCAGGGGGCGGACTATGGCTACACCTTC	CASRQGADYGYTF
TRBV28	once	.	TRBJ1-5	TGTGCCAGCAGTGAAGGACGGACACTCAGCAATCAGCCCCAGCATTTT	CASSEGRTLSNQPQHF
TRBV7-2	few	.	TRBJ2-2	TGTGCCAGCAGCGGAAAGTCCGGACAGACCACCGGGGAGCTGTTTTTT	CASSGKSGQTTGELFF
TRBV7-3	once	TRBD1	TRBJ1-2	TGTGCCAGCAGCACAACAGGGGCCGGTGGCTACACCTTC	CASSTTGAGGYTF
TRBV15	.	TRBD1	TRBJ1-5	TGTGCCACCAGTCCCGGGACAGGGGGCACTTATAGCAATCAGCCCCAGCATTTT	CATSPGTGGTYSNQPQHF